This note documents a single T cell receptor (beta chain) sequence. In the original analysis: Nucleated cell counts were estimated from reference gene primer amplification. Generated by immunoSEQ multiplex PCR, the TCRdb table keeps only in-frame clones and is missing some. D and trimming come from the DNA, and the V and J calls and clone size come from that table. The profile shows about 270,000 clones, more than 65% of them singletons. The entry originates in a study of blood T cell repertoires in COVID-19. About the research overall: Samples representing acute and convalescent COVID-19 were sourced from the United States, Italy and Spain. PBMCs, B-cell-depleted T cells, or T cells provided the cDNA or gDNA that made up the material.

The sequence came from a woman younger than 35 with acute or convalescent COVID-19. What was sequenced was peripheral blood.

The CDR3 loop reads CASSLLTSDDNEQFF. The CDR3 DNA sequence: TGTGCCAGCAGCCTACTGACTAGCGATGACAATGAGCAGTTCTTC. The V call is TRBV13, the J call TRBJ2-1; 8 bases fit TRBD2. The length of the CDR3 is 15 residues. CDR1 PRHDT and CDR2 FYEKMQ come from the germline V gene (reference sequence). Unmatched junction bases numbered 8, after V lost 5 bases and J lost 5 bases.